This TCR beta chain derives from a study of cytomegalovirus exposure and HLA in healthy donors. Germline CDR1 is SGHNT and CDR2 is YYREEE (reference sequence). V dropped 4 bases and J dropped 6; count of bases not matched to a gene: 9. The CDR3 sequence is 14 residues long. The PCR used 60 Vbeta and 13 Jbeta primers. Clones were sequenced by immunoSEQ multiplex PCR, and TCRdb holds only the in-frame ones, with some missing. The table records about 150,000 clones, 80% of them present only once. The specimen sequenced was PBMCs. This chain joins TRBV5-4 and TRBJ1-1; the match to TRBD1 covers 7 bases. The receptor's source is a man aged 25 to 40 in good health and CMV-seropositive. In nucleotides, the CDR3 is TGTGCCAGCAGCCCCCCGACAGGGCTTGCTGAAGCTTTCTTT. Amino acid sequence: CASSPPTGLAEAFF. Supplemented by reference TRBV5-4 and TRBJ1-1, the full variable domain reads ETGVTQSPTHLIKTRGQQVTLRCSSQSGHNTVSWYQQALGQGPQFIFQYYREEENGRGNFPPRFSGLQFPNYSSELNVNALELDDSALYLCASSPPTGLAEAFFGQGTRLTVV.